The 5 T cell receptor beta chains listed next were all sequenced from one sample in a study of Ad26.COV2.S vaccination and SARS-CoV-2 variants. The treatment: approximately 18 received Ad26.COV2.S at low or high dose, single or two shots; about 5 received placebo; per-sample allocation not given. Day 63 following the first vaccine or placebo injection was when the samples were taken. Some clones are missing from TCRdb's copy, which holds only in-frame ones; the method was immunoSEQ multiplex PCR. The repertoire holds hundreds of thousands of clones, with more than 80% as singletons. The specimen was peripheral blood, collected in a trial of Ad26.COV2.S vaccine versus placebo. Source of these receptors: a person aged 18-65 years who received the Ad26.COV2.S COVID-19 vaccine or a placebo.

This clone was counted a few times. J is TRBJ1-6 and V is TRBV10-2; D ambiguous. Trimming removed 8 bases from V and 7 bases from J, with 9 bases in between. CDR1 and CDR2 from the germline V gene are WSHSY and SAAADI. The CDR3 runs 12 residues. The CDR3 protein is CASGRMNSPLHF. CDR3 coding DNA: TGCGCCAGCGGCAGGATGAATTCACCCCTCCACTTT.

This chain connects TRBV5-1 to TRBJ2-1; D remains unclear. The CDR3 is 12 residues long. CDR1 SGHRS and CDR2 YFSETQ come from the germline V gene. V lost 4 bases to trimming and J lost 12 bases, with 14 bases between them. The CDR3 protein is CASSDTVLPQFF. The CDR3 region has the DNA TGCGCCAGCAGCGACACCGTTTTACCGCAGTTCTTC.

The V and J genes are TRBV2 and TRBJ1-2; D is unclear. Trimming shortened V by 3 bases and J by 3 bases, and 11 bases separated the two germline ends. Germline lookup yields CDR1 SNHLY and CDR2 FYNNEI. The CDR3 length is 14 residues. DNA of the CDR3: TGTGCCAGCAGTGATTCGGACCCCTACTATGGCTACACCTTC. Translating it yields CASSDSDPYYGYTF.

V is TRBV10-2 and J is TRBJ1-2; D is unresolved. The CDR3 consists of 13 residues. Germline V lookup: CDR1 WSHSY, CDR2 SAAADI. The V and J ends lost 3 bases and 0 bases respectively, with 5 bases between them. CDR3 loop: CASSDRPNYGYTF. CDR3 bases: TGCGCCAGCAGTGATAGACCTAACTATGGCTACACCTTC.

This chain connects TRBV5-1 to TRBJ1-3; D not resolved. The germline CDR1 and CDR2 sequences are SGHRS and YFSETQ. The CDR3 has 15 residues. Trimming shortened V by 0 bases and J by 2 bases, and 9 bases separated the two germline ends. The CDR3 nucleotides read TGCGCCAGCAGCTTGGAGCCCGGGCCTGGAAACACCATATATTTT. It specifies CASSLEPGPGNTIYF.